The 25 T cell receptor beta chains in this list originate from one sample, sequenced in a study of T-cell reconstitution after alpha-beta-depleted transplantation in children. During its preparation, the TCRbeta library received unique molecular identifiers. One entry per CDR3 protein results from TCRdb running MiXCR on the PCR reads. This sample has 450,000 to 550,000 distinct CDR3 sequences, with around 10% found just once. Sequencing was performed on PBMCs, mostly from graft donor cells, taken 180 days after TCRalphabeta/CD19-depleted stem cell transplant. These receptors all come from a female patient aged 2-10 years who had a stem cell transplant for aplastic anemia, so the T cells may come from the graft donor.

This clonotype was seen only a few times. The chain couples TRBV6-2 or TRBV6-3 to TRBJ2-1; no definite D call. CDR1 is MNHEY, CDR2 SVGEGT, per germline. Trimming pared 3 bases from V and 1 base from J, leaving 4 bases between. CDR3 size: 13 residues. CDR3 DNA: TGTGCCAGCAGTTATAAGTCCTACAATGAGCAGTTCTTC. Amino acids: CASSYKSYNEQFF.

The genes are TRBV4-2 and TRBJ2-1; D remains unclear. The CDR3 consists of 17 residues. CDR1 and CDR2 from the germline V gene are LGHNA and YNFKEQ. Trimming stripped 1 base from V and 3 bases from J, with 16 bases between. This CDR3 is CASSQGAPRTFYNEQFF. CDR3 in DNA: TGTGCCAGCAGCCAAGGGGCCCCAAGGACCTTCTACAATGAGCAGTTCTTC.

This clonotype was counted a few times. The chain recombines TRBV20-1 with TRBJ2-5; the match to TRBD2 covers 10 bases. CDR1 is DFQATT and CDR2 is SNEGSKA in the germline V gene (reference sequence). The CDR3 runs 15 residues. Trimming at V came to 1 base and at J to 5 bases, leaving 7 bases not matched to a gene. The CDR3 spells CSARAPSGRVETQYF. The CDR3 DNA reads as TGCAGTGCTAGAGCCCCTAGCGGGAGAGTGGAGACCCAGTACTTC.

The V and J genes are TRBV7-2 and TRBJ1-6; D is perhaps TRBD1 (6 bases). V lost 5 bases and J 6 bases, leaving 14 bases between the germline ends. The CDR3 extends over 15 amino acids. The germline CDR1 and CDR2 sequences are SGHTA and FQGNSA. The CDR3 is CASSPQGSGNSPLHF. CDR3 nucleotide sequence: TGTGCCAGCAGCCCACAGGGATCGGGTAATTCACCCCTCCACTTT.

This clonotype was seen only a few times. The chain links TRBV5-1 to TRBJ1-1; D might be TRBD1 (6 bases). V was pared by 3 bases and J by 4 bases, with 13 bases between. Germline CDR1 SGHRS, CDR2 YFSETQ. The CDR3 loop spans 14 amino acids. CDR3 nucleotides: TGCGCCAGCAGCTCTCCGGGACACATCACTGAAGCTTTCTTT. Its translation: CASSSPGHITEAFF.

The J gene is TRBJ1-5, the V gene TRBV30, with D perhaps matching TRBD1 (6 bases). There are 14 residues in the CDR3. With 4 bases removed from V and 2 bases from J, the gap between germline ends came to 12 bases. Germline CDR1 reads GTSNPN; CDR2 reads SVGIG (reference sequence). CDR3 region: CAWTTGQGNQPQHF. The CDR3, as DNA: TGTGCCTGGACCACAGGGCAGGGCAATCAGCCCCAGCATTTT. Variable domain in full (rest from reference TRBV30 and TRBJ1-5): SQTIHQWPATLVQPVGSPLSLECTVEGTSNPNLYWYRQAAGRGLQLLFYSVGIGQISSEVPQNLSASRPQDRQFILSSKKLLLSDSGFYLCAWTTGQGNQPQHFGDGTRLSIL.

This clonotype was seen a few times. The J gene is TRBJ2-4, the V gene TRBV29-1; TRBD2 agrees at 10 bases. The CDR3 is made up of 16 amino acids. Germline V gene data show CDR1 as SQVTM and CDR2 as ANQGSEA. With 1 base clipped from V and 2 bases from J, the junction kept 5 bases outside the gene matches. The CDR3 is CSVEGPSGGPKNIQYF. The CDR3 bases are TGCAGCGTTGAAGGGCCTAGCGGGGGTCCCAAAAACATTCAGTACTTC.

This clonotype was seen ten or more times. The chain is built from TRBV5-1 and TRBJ1-1, with a possible D match to TRBD1 (5 bases). V lost 4 bases and J 0 bases, leaving 13 bases between the germline ends. Looked up from germline, CDR1 is SGHRS and CDR2 is YFSETQ. The CDR3 contains 15 residues. As DNA, the CDR3 is TGCGCCAGCAGCCAAGGGACTTTCATGAACACTGAAGCTTTCTTT. Its protein is CASSQGTFMNTEAFF.

This clonotype was detected ten times or more. The chain uses TRBV10-3 and TRBJ2-7; 8 bases match TRBD1. This CDR3 has 15 amino acids. V lost 8 bases to trimming and J lost 5 bases; unmatched junction nucleotides: 14. The germline gives CDR1 ENHRY, CDR2 SYGVKD. This CDR3 reads CAILSGTGRRDEQYF. CDR3 sequence (DNA): TGTGCCATCTTATCAGGGACAGGCCGGCGGGACGAGCAGTACTTC.

This clonotype was detected ten times or more. CDR3: CASISNMGLAGVMNIQYF. Here the CDR3 DNA reads TGTGCCAGCATTTCAAACATGGGACTAGCGGGAGTTATGAACATTCAGTACTTC. The V gene is TRBV6-2 or TRBV6-3, the J gene TRBJ2-4, with TRBD2 matching 14 bases. The CDR3 extends over 18 amino acids. From germline, CDR1 is MNHEY and CDR2 SVGEGT. Trimming at V came to 7 bases and at J to 7 bases, leaving 15 bases not matched to a gene.

This clonotype was picked up many times. The chain uses TRBV4-3 and TRBJ1-5; D remains ambiguous. V lost 1 base and J 7 bases, leaving 11 bases between the germline ends. The CDR3 totals 14 residues. Germline CDR1 LGHNA, CDR2 YSLEER. CDR3 nucleotides: TGCGCCAGCAGCCAAGTCTGGGAGTACCAGCCCCAGCATTTT. The encoded protein is CASSQVWEYQPQHF.

This clonotype was counted at least ten times. The chain is built from TRBV28 and TRBJ2-5, with 7 bases lining up with TRBD1. CDR1 MDHEN and CDR2 SYDVKM come from the germline V gene. The J segment lost 1 base and the V segment lost 2 bases, leaving 1 base of the junction unmatched. This CDR3 comprises 14 residues. CDR3 amino acids: CASSLRDSQETQYF. The CDR3, as DNA: TGTGCCAGCAGTTTAAGGGACAGCCAAGAGACCCAGTACTTC.

There are a few counts of this clonotype. The V call is TRBV4-2, the J call TRBJ2-7, with D maybe TRBD1 (5 bases). Germline lookup yields CDR1 LGHNA and CDR2 YNFKEQ. The CDR3 loop spans 12 amino acids. The ends were cut back, 0 bases at V and 6 bases at J, with 6 bases in the middle. In DNA form, the CDR3 reads TGTGCCAGCAGCCAAGATGGGGCCGAGCAGTACTTC. This codes for CASSQDGAEQYF.

This clonotype came up a few times. This chain uses TRBV4-3 with TRBJ2-7; 8 bases match TRBD2. This CDR3 has 16 amino acids. Germline lookup yields CDR1 LGHNA and CDR2 YSLEER. The V and J ends lost 3 bases and 0 bases, in that order; junction bases with no gene match: 7. CDR3 sequence: CASSHGIAGGSYEQYF. For the CDR3, the DNA is TGCGCCAGCAGCCATGGGATCGCGGGGGGCTCCTACGAGCAGTACTTC.

There are a few counts of this clonotype. The DNA of the CDR3 is TGTGCCAGCAGGCGGACAGGGGAGTCATACAATGAGCAGTTCTTC. Residues: CASRRTGESYNEQFF. V is TRBV6-1 and J is TRBJ2-1, with 9 bases fitting TRBD1. Germline assignment: CDR1 MNHNS and CDR2 SASEGT. The CDR3 has 15 residues. V shed 6 bases, J shed 4 bases, and the junction held 7 bases outside the gene matches.

V usage is TRBV11-2 and J usage is TRBJ2-1; TRBD2 matches 12 bases. CDR1 and CDR2 from the germline V gene are SGHAT and FQNNGV. With 5 bases clipped from V and 0 bases from J, the junction kept 5 bases outside the gene matches. This CDR3 comprises 17 residues. The CDR3 DNA sequence: TGTGCCAGCAGCGGCCGACTAGCGGGAGTCTCCTACAATGAGCAGTTCTTC. This gives the protein CASSGRLAGVSYNEQFF.

This chain uses TRBV28 with TRBJ2-4; tentatively, D is TRBD1 or TRBD2 (5 bases each). The CDR3 runs 15 residues. The germline V gene has CDR1 MDHEN and CDR2 SYDVKM. Trimming removed 4 bases from V and 3 bases from J, with 13 bases in between. The CDR3 protein is CASSSGAPGKNIQYF. In DNA, the CDR3 is TGTGCCAGCAGTTCCGGGGCGCCGGGCAAAAACATTCAGTACTTC.

This clonotype came up many times. V gene TRBV20-1 combines with J gene TRBJ2-5, with D unresolved. The V end was cut by 4 bases, the J end by 5 bases, with 17 bases between. CDR3 size: 14 residues. Germline CDR1 DFQATT, CDR2 SNEGSKA (reference sequence). This CDR3 reads CSANVSPYGETQYF. For the CDR3, the DNA is TGCAGTGCTAATGTCAGTCCTTACGGCGAGACCCAGTACTTC.

This clonotype appeared once. The chain joins TRBV30 to TRBJ1-5, with 7 nucleotides matching TRBD1. CDR1 is GTSNPN and CDR2 is SVGIG in the germline V gene (reference sequence). Unmatched junction bases numbered 6, after V lost 2 bases and J lost 8 bases. This CDR3 is built from 13 residues. CDR3 DNA: TGTGCCTGGAGTCTACAGGGGAGCGAGCCCCAGCATTTT. As protein: CAWSLQGSEPQHF.

This sequence joins TRBV28 and TRBJ2-1; D is perhaps TRBD1 or TRBD2 (6 bases each). The CDR3 has 15 residues. V was trimmed by 6 bases and J by 8 bases, leaving 20 bases between them. Looked up from germline, CDR1 is MDHEN and CDR2 is SYDVKM. CDR3 in amino acids: CASSRPDRRGDEQFF. The CDR3 DNA sequence: TGTGCCAGCAGCCGGCCCGACAGGCGGGGCGATGAGCAGTTCTTC.

The table lists this clonotype with many counts. The chain joins TRBV6-5 to TRBJ2-1; D call uncertain. The germline V gene encodes CDR1 MNHEY and CDR2 SVGAGI. This CDR3 is built from 15 residues. Trimming took off 4 bases at V and 0 bases at J, with 10 bases between the two ends. The DNA for the CDR3 is TGTGCCAGCAGTTCCAAAGGATACTCCTACAATGAGCAGTTCTTC. Translation gives CASSSKGYSYNEQFF.

A few counts support this clonotype. This rearrangement joins TRBV20-1 to TRBJ2-1; 8 bases align to TRBD2. The CDR3 covers 14 residues. The germline V gene has CDR1 DFQATT and CDR2 SNEGSKA (reference sequence). V trimming: 4 bases; J trimming: 9 bases; junction bases outside the gene matches: 11. The CDR3 nucleotides read TGCAGTGCTACCCCGGGACTAGGACAAATTGAGCAGTTCTTC. Encoded protein: CSATPGLGQIEQFF.

This rearrangement joins TRBV20-1 to TRBJ2-7; perhaps TRBD2 as D (6 bases). CDR1 is DFQATT and CDR2 is SNEGSKA in the germline V gene (reference sequence). The V gene lost 0 bases and the J gene lost 0 bases, with 15 bases spanning the gap. The CDR3 has 16 residues. The CDR3 nucleotides read TGCAGTGCTAGAGATGTCGGCGGGACCTACTCCTACGAGCAGTACTTC. It codes for CSARDVGGTYSYEQYF.

A few counts support this clonotype. The V call is TRBV12-3 or TRBV12-4, the J call TRBJ2-3; D is undetermined. The CDR3 runs 14 residues. Between the trimmed V and J ends, which lost 6 bases and 4 bases, there was a span of 14 bases. As DNA, the CDR3 is TGTGCCAGCAGCCCCACAGAGCCCGCAGATACGCAGTATTTT. Amino acids: CASSPTEPADTQYF.

This clonotype was detected a few times. The V and J genes are TRBV2 and TRBJ2-4; no clear D. CDR3 length: 11 residues. Germline V lookup: CDR1 SNHLY, CDR2 FYNNEI. V lost 6 bases and J 9 bases, leaving 9 bases between the germline ends. The CDR3 sequence is CASSPLGIQYF. The CDR3 DNA reads as TGTGCCAGCAGCCCTCTCGGCATTCAGTACTTC.